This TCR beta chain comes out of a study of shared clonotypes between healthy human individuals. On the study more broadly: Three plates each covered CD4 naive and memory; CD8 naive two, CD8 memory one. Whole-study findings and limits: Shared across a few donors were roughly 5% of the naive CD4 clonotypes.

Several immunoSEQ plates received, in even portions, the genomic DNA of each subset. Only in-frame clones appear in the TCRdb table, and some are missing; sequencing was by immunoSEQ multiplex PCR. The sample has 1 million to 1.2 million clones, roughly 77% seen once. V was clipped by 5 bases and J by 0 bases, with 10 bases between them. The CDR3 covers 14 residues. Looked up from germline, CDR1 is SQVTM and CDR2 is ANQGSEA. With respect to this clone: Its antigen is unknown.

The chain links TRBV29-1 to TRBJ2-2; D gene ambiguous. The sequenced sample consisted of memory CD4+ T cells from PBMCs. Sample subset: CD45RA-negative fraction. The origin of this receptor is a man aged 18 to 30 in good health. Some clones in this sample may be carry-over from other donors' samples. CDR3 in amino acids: CSVFFSSNTGELFF. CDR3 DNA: TGCAGCGTTTTTTTCTCATCGAACACCGGGGAGCTGTTTTTT.